Detailed here is one TCR beta chain. The antigen is undetermined. The data belong to a study of Ad26.COV2.S vaccination and SARS-CoV-2 variants. Background on the study: Ad26.COV2.S given intramuscularly, once or twice 56 days apart.

Treatment described: around 19 received Ad26.COV2.S at low or high dose, single or two shots; several received placebo; per-sample allocation not given. Samples were taken on day 63 after the first vaccine or placebo injection. In Boston, the donor was an adult between 18-55 years of age. Germline V lookup: CDR1 SGHDT, CDR2 YYEEEE. Between the trimmed V and J ends, which lost 4 bases and 10 bases, there was a span of 30 bases. The CDR3 has 19 residues. Study outcomes and limitations: Measurements of TCR breadth and depth may have given underestimates of the total T cell responses. People given the vaccine had a wider spike-specific TCR breadth than placebo recipients did.

Generated by immunoSEQ multiplex PCR, the TCRdb table keeps only in-frame clones and is missing some. The sample includes 330,000 or so clones, under 90% of them seen just once. Sample: peripheral blood, taken in a trial of Ad26.COV2.S vaccine versus placebo. The TCR sequence derives from a person aged 18 to 59 who received the Ad26.COV2.S COVID-19 vaccine or a placebo. The rearrangement links TRBV5-6 to TRBJ1-6; D is possibly TRBD1 (5 bases). The CDR3 DNA is TGTGCCAGCAGCCGTTCCTTTGTGGTAGGGGCCCTGAGCCGGTCACCCCTCCACTTT. Translating it yields CASSRSFVVGALSRSPLHF. Based on the CDR3 plus reference TRBV5-6 and TRBJ1-6, the full variable domain is DAGVTQSPTHLIKTRGQQVTLRCSPKSGHDTVSWYQQALGQGPQFIFQYYEEEERQRGNFPDRFSGHQFPNYSSELNVNALLLGDSALYLCASSRSFVVGALSRSPLHFGNGTRLTVT.